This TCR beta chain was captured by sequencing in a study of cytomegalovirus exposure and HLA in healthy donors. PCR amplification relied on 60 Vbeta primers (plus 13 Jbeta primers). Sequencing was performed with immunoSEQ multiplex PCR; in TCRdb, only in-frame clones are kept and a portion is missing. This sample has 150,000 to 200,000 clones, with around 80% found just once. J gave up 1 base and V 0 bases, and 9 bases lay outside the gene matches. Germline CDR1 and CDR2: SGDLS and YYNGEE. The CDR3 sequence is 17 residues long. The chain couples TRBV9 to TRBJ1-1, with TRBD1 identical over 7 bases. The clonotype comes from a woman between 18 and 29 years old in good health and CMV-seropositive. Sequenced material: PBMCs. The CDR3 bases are TGTGCCAGCAGCGTAGACTCAGGGGGGTGGTGGAACACTGAAGCTTTCTTT. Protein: CASSVDSGGWWNTEAFF.